This passage covers 23 T cell receptor beta chains from one sample sequenced in a study of vaccination and CD4 T cells after COVID-19 (dated by TCRdb to between 2021 and 2024). These TCRs' antigens remain unknown. Library preparation employed PCR. Sequencing was carried out with an Illumina iSeq 100. DNA from cultured CD4+ T cells was subjected to TCR sequencing with the Oncomine TCR Beta short-read assay at the Johns Hopkins FTIC core. TCRdb handled the public reads itself, with Q25 trimming in fastp and clone calling in MiXCR, and kept productive beta chains. Every CDR3 protein is listed once, alongside the most common genes and DNA of its rows. The sample contains around 16,000 distinct CDR3 sequences, approximately 73% of them found a single time. Of the sample, about 4.6% is held by the ten largest clones. The sample's treatment or condition label, decoded: roughly ten-day PBMC culture with coronavirus spike peptide pools or control peptides (ViraFEST assay).

Sequencing input: CD4+ T cells from blood, cultured in vitro. The receptors were sampled from a human donor who had recovered from COVID-19.

This chain uses TRBV7-2 with TRBJ1-6; D is possibly TRBD1 (5 bases). The germline V gene encodes CDR1 SGHTA and CDR2 FQGNSA. V was clipped by 5 bases and J by 7 bases, with 12 bases between them. This CDR3 is built from 14 residues. CDR3 in amino acids: CASSRGTPNSPLHF. CDR3 nucleotide sequence: TGTGCCAGCAGCCGCGGGACCCCAAATTCACCCCTCCACTTT.

This clonotype occurred once. One junction end disagrees with the germline gene, perhaps due to a read error. The V call is TRBV2, the J call TRBJ2-5; TRBD1 matches at 11 bases. This CDR3 has 15 residues. The V gene's germline CDR1 is SNHLY and CDR2 FYNNEI. CDR3 sequence (DNA): TGCGCCAGCGCGGTAACCGGGACAGGGGGTCAGACCCAGTACTTC. Protein sequence: CASAVTGTGGQTQYF.

V gene TRBV7-2 combines with J gene TRBJ1-4; perhaps TRBD1 as D (5 bases). Germline CDR1 and CDR2: SGHTA and FQGNSA. The CDR3 is 16 amino acids. V dropped 0 bases and J dropped 0 bases, with 8 bases sitting between them. The CDR3 spells CASSLARGATNEKLFF. CDR3 in DNA: TGTGCCAGCAGCTTAGCGAGGGGTGCAACTAATGAAAAACTGTTTTTT. Variable domain in full (rest from reference TRBV7-2 and TRBJ1-4): GAGVSQSPSNKVTEKGKDVELRCDPISGHTALYWYRQSLGQGLEFLIYFQGNSAPDKSGLPSDRFSAERTGGSVSTLTIQRTQQEDSAVYLCASSLARGATNEKLFFGSGTQLSVL.

This clonotype appeared a single time. V usage is TRBV6-2 or TRBV6-3 and J usage is TRBJ2-7; TRBD1 aligns across 7 bases. CDR1 is MNHEY, CDR2 SVGEGT, per germline. V was pared by 4 bases and J by 3 bases, with 3 bases of the junction left unmatched. The CDR3 is 13 amino acids. The CDR3 DNA reads TGTGCCAGCAGTTCGGGGACAGTCTACGAGCAGTACTTC. Encoded protein: CASSSGTVYEQYF.

This sequence joins TRBV4-3 and TRBJ1-5; 9 nucleotides line up with TRBD1. Germline-derived CDR1 and CDR2 are LGHNA and YSLEER. J gave up 7 bases and V 2 bases, and 3 bases lay outside the gene matches. CDR3 length: 14 residues. For the CDR3, the DNA is TGCGCCAGCAGCCAAAGACAGGGGGACCAGCCCCAGCATTTT. Translated: CASSQRQGDQPQHF.

This clonotype was seen a handful of times. J is TRBJ1-2 and V is TRBV4-1; D is unresolved. The CDR3 extends over 13 amino acids. Germline-derived CDR1 and CDR2 are MGHRA and YSYEKL. Between the trimmed V and J ends, which lost 2 bases and 4 bases, there was a span of 8 bases. The CDR3 here is CASSQQEGYGYTF. The CDR3 DNA reads as TGCGCCAGCAGCCAACAGGAGGGCTATGGCTACACCTTC.

This clonotype was found once. The chain has TRBV30 and TRBJ2-1, with D perhaps being TRBD1 or TRBD2 (5 bases each). TRBJ2-7 explains the end of the DNA better; the J call may be wrong. The CDR3 is 13 amino acids. CDR1 is GTSNPN and CDR2 is SVGIG in the germline V gene (reference sequence). CDR3: CAWRPGTMGEQYF. The CDR3, as DNA: TGTGCCTGGAGACCGGGGACCATGGGTGAGCAGTACTTC.

The chain recombines TRBV6-5 with TRBJ2-6, with 9 nucleotides matching TRBD1. The CDR3 runs 20 residues. CDR1 is MNHEY and CDR2 is SVGAGI in the germline V gene. V was pared by 0 bases and J by 1 base, with 10 bases of the junction left unmatched. The CDR3, as DNA: TGTGCCAGCAGTTACTCGAGACCGGGACAGGGAAGGTCTGGGGCCAACGTCCTGACTTTC. As protein: CASSYSRPGQGRSGANVLTF.

This clonotype was picked up one time. The chain links TRBV28 to TRBJ1-5; no clear D. The V and J ends lost 4 bases and 12 bases respectively, with 10 bases between them. CDR3 length equals 11 residues. Germline-derived CDR1 and CDR2 are MDHEN and SYDVKM. CDR3 loop: CASSSSRGQHF. The CDR3 DNA is TGTGCCAGCAGTTCTTCTCGGGGCCAGCATTTT.

CDR3 nucleotide sequence: TGCAGTGCTACAGGGTCGAATGGCTACACCTTC. It yields the protein CSATGSNGYTF. The V and J genes are TRBV20-1 and TRBJ1-2; maybe TRBD1 (5 bases). CDR3 length equals 11 residues. Trimming cost V 4 bases and J 6 bases, with 9 bases left between them. Germline CDR1 and CDR2: DFQATT and SNEGSKA (reference sequence).

V usage is TRBV15 and J usage is TRBJ2-1; the D is unclear. The length of the CDR3 is 15 residues. From germline, CDR1 is LNHNV and CDR2 YYDKDF (reference sequence). V was clipped by 2 bases and J by 0 bases, with 8 bases between them. CDR3 protein: CATSRRGFSYNEQFF. The CDR3 DNA is TGTGCCACCAGCAGACGCGGATTCTCCTACAATGAGCAGTTCTTC. Variable domain in full (rest from reference TRBV15 and TRBJ2-1): DAMVIQNPRYQVTQFGKPVTLSCSQTLNHNVMYWYQQKSSQAPKLLFHYYDKDFNNEADTPDNFQSRRPNTSFCFLDIRSPGLGDTAMYLCATSRRGFSYNEQFFGPGTRLTVL.

The CDR3 protein is CASSSTGTLYGYTF. The CDR3 DNA reads as TGTGCCAGCAGCTCTACCGGGACACTTTATGGCTACACCTTC. The V call is TRBV7-3, the J call TRBJ1-2, with D perhaps TRBD1 (6 bases). Germline CDR1 and CDR2: SGHTA and FQGTGA. This CDR3 region has 14 residues. V was cut by 4 bases and J by 5 bases, with 14 bases left in between.

This clonotype turned up a few times. The V and J genes are TRBV6-5 and TRBJ1-2; D remains ambiguous. The CDR3 length is 15 residues. Germline CDR1 MNHEY, CDR2 SVGAGI. V was pared by 2 bases and J by 8 bases, with 18 bases between. The CDR3 DNA follows: TGTGCCAGCAGTTACACTCCGACGACCCGTTCCGGCTACACCTTC. Its protein is CASSYTPTTRSGYTF.

The V and J genes are TRBV7-2 and TRBJ1-6, with 10 positions matching TRBD1. The J segment lost 7 bases and the V segment lost 7 bases, leaving 7 bases of the junction unmatched. CDR3 length equals 15 residues. Per the germline V gene, CDR1 is SGHTA and CDR2 is FQGNSA. The CDR3 nucleotides read TGTGCCAGCACCCAAGACAGGGGGCGGAATTCACCCCTCCACTTT. The encoded protein is CASTQDRGRNSPLHF.

The chain uses TRBV7-9 and TRBJ2-1, with 7 bases fitting TRBD2. Trimming cost V 1 base and J 3 bases; bases outside gene matches: 9. The CDR3 length is 17 residues. Germline CDR1 is SEHNR and CDR2 is FQNEAQ (reference sequence). Written as DNA, the CDR3 is TGTGCCAGCAGCTTAGAGTTCAGCGGGATTCTCTACAATGAGCAGTTCTTC. It specifies CASSLEFSGILYNEQFF.

V usage is TRBV28 and J usage is TRBJ2-7; TRBD2 aligns across 7 bases. Germline V gene lookup returns CDR1 MDHEN and CDR2 SYDVKM. J lost 5 bases, V lost 6 bases, and 7 bases had no gene match. This CDR3 spans 13 amino acids. CDR3 in amino acids: CASRRAGLDEQYF. DNA for the CDR3: TGTGCCAGCAGGCGAGCGGGATTGGACGAGCAGTACTTC.

The V call is TRBV7-9, the J call TRBJ1-2; 7 bases match TRBD1. The CDR3 consists of 14 residues. The J segment lost 3 bases and the V segment lost 7 bases, leaving 8 bases of the junction unmatched. Germline values: CDR1 SEHNR, CDR2 FQNEAQ (reference sequence). The CDR3 spells CASTLTGADYGYTF. CDR3 coding DNA: TGTGCCAGCACCCTAACAGGGGCCGACTATGGCTACACCTTC.

The rearrangement uses TRBV29-1 and TRBJ2-3; 10 bases are shared with TRBD1. The CDR3 spans 13 residues. Per the germline V gene, CDR1 is SQVTM and CDR2 is ANQGSEA. The CDR3: CRAWDRGADTQYF. The CDR3 region has the DNA TGCAGGGCCTGGGACAGGGGTGCAGATACGCAGTATTTT.

The rearrangement joins TRBV20-1 to TRBJ1-5; 7 nucleotides agree with TRBD1. This CDR3 spans 14 amino acids. Germline values: CDR1 DFQATT, CDR2 SNEGSKA (reference sequence). Trimming took 6 bases from V and 9 from J; bases not matched to a gene: 14. The CDR3 loop is CSALRDSTLRPQHF. CDR3 bases: TGCAGTGCCCTCCGGGACAGTACTTTACGGCCCCAGCATTTT.

The rearrangement links TRBV7-2 to TRBJ1-1; no clear D gene. Germline V gene data show CDR1 as SGHTA and CDR2 as FQGNSA. CDR3 length: 14 residues. The ends were cut back, 4 bases at V and 3 bases at J, with 12 bases in the middle. This chain's CDR3 is CASSSQSGHTEAFF. CDR3 coding DNA: TGTGCCAGCAGCTCCCAGAGTGGACACACTGAAGCTTTCTTT.

The chain carries TRBV2 and TRBJ1-2; 12 bases are a match to TRBD1. In germline, CDR1 is SNHLY, CDR2 FYNNEI. The V and J ends lost 7 bases and 8 bases, in that order; junction bases with no gene match: 14. The length of the CDR3 is 16 residues. Written as DNA, the CDR3 is TGTGCCAGCACCCTGAGGCGGGGACAGGGGGCAGAGGGCTACACCTTC. This gives the protein CASTLRRGQGAEGYTF.

The chain employs TRBV6-2 or TRBV6-3 and TRBJ2-1; D assignment may be TRBD1 or TRBD2 (5 bases each). V was trimmed by 5 bases and J by 9 bases, leaving 17 bases between them. This CDR3 is 14 amino acids long. CDR1 and CDR2 from the germline V gene are MNHEY and SVGEGT. The CDR3 protein is CASSQPFRESEQFF. The CDR3 nucleotides are TGTGCCAGCAGTCAACCGTTCAGGGAGAGTGAGCAGTTCTTC.

This chain links TRBV11-3 with TRBJ2-1; D call uncertain. The V end lost 1 base, the J end lost 4 bases, and 11 bases lay between the germline ends. This CDR3 spans 15 amino acids. Germline V lookup: CDR1 SGHNT, CDR2 YENEEA. The CDR3 coding sequence is TGTGCCAGCAGCTTAGGCCTACTGGGGTACAATGAGCAGTTCTTC. Translation: CASSLGLLGYNEQFF. The full variable domain, in which reference TRBV11-3 and TRBJ2-1 provide the parts outside the CDR3, is EAGVVQSPRYKIIEKKQPVAFWCNPISGHNTLYWYLQNLGQGPELLIRYENEEAVDDSQLPKDRFSAERLKGVDSTLKIQPAELGDSAVYLCASSLGLLGYNEQFFGPGTRLTVL.